This T cell receptor beta chain emerged from a study of T cells in Graves' hyperthyroidism and ophthalmopathy (dated by TCRdb to between 2019 and 2020). Regarding the research as a whole: Peripheral blood was sampled at the time of initial diagnosis, prior to any treatment. To identify TCR V-J signatures that set the groups apart, the researchers used a discovery cohort of roughly 100 patients, made up of 40 to 45 with Graves' ophthalmopathy and some 55 with stable Graves' hyperthyroidism. Prospective prediction of ophthalmopathy was tested in an independent validation cohort of 18 hyperthyroidism patients and 17 patients who later progressed to ophthalmopathy. The 90 to 100 discovery patients were randomly divided into training and test sets at a 7:3 ratio. In roughly six Graves' hyperthyroidism patients, the study also compared T-cell repertoires from thyroid tissue with T-cell repertoires from blood. Once sampling was done, hyperthyroidism patients were given methimazole at a starting dose of 30 mg daily, whereas ophthalmopathy patients were given high-dose intravenous methylprednisolone. The paper reports TCR Vbeta CDR3 sequencing of roughly 140 peripheral blood samples: over 40 ophthalmopathy, about 75 hyperthyroidism and around 17 progressor patients.

CDR1 is given as SNHLY and CDR2 as FYNNEI, both from the germline V gene. The CDR3 runs 14 amino acids, cysteine and phenylalanine included. Only the CDR3 region is kept as DNA, spanning 42 bases read in frame from base 1. Here V drops 4 bases and J drops 3 bases, and the junction holds 3 bases not matched to any gene. Amplification of TCR beta CDR3 regions was carried out from RNA transcripts. The TCR CDR3 was subjected to a first round of RT-PCR using the HTBI primer set and the Qiagen OneStep RT-PCR kit. Libraries were constructed in a second round of multiplex PCR, after which size selection and purification were performed. Sequencing of the libraries was done on an Illumina HiSeq2000 using paired-end 100 bp reads. Per the original workflow: SOAPnuke was used to process the raw data, removing reads that contained adapters or uncalled bases, had a mean Phred below 15, or lacked an exact match to the constant primer or identifier. High-quality paired reads were merged using COPE v1.2.5, and each unique nucleotide sequence was defined as a clonotype. MiTCR v1.1 was used to align the clonotypes against IMGT TRBV, TRBD and TRBJ reference segments. Analysis was restricted to V-J combinations with a frequency above 0.0001, which covered over 98% of repertoires. A TCS score was defined as the ratio between F50 (clonal expansion) and ExV (chaos), using BLOSUM62-based TCRdist between CDR3 peptides within each V-J. Welch's t-statistics and random forest reduced fewer than 600 V-J features to fewer than 15, which were used in a naive Bayes classifier (R e1071). Clones were called with MiXCR by TCRdb after fastp trimmed the public reads at Q25, and only in-frame beta chains were retained. Each entry is one CDR3 protein sequence, shown with its most common DNA and genes. TCRdb's processing, not the authors', yielded these V and J calls. Within this sample are 96,000 or so distinct CDR3 sequences, with just over 50% of them counted one time only. Around 29% of the sample goes to the ten largest clones.

General findings and caveats noted by the study authors: In validation, progression to ophthalmopathy was predicted by the model with approximately 67% sensitivity and nearly 75% specificity, a median of 6.5 months before onset. Blood samples also contained most of the expanded thyroid clonotypes (frequency above 0.001), which suggests that blood repertoires may reflect thyroid immune responses. No statistical method was used to fix the sample size in advance, and group allocation was not hidden from the investigators. Ophthalmopathy was separated from stable hyperthyroidism by a 13 V-J signature model, with approximately 86% sensitivity and 81% to 82% specificity obtained in cross-validation and 80%/75% obtained in testing.

This clonotype counts as medium-sized (0.01 to 0.1%). There is no known antigen for this receptor. Base qualities are not recorded, but no much larger clone differs from it by a single base. Stable Graves' hyperthyroidism was defined as no progression to ophthalmopathy during 18 months of follow-up. Hyperthyroidism patients were newly diagnosed, with disease duration under 2 months, and aged 18 to 65 years. Exclusion was applied to patients with uncontrolled infections, other autoimmune diseases, pregnancy or lactation. Diagnoses were based on clinical symptoms, serum thyroxine and TRAb, thyroid ultrasound and orbital computed tomography. Ficoll-Paque density gradient centrifugation was used to isolate PBMCs from 9.5 to 10 ml of fresh peripheral blood. Trizol reagent was used to extract total RNA, and RNA quality was then checked on an Agilent 2100 Bioanalyzer.

The V gene is TRBV2 and the J gene is TRBJ1-2, and 9 bases in between align with TRBD1. This clonotype was sampled from a woman aged 35 to 49 with Graves' hyperthyroidism. Sequencing was done on a sample of blood. The DNA is as follows: TGTGCCAGCAGTGTCCGGGACAGGGACTATGGCTACACCTTC. It translates as CASSVRDRDYGYTF.